This is a list of T cell receptor beta chains from one sample in a study of T cell responses to AZD1222 COVID-19 vaccine. Clones were read by immunoSEQ multiplex PCR, and TCRdb kept only the in-frame ones, dropping some. The data show some 150,000 clones, with about 86% seen just once and 5% to 5.5% held by the top ten. Sequenced material: peripheral blood, taken 28 days after the second AZD1222 dose. The origin of the receptors is an adult who received the AZD1222 COVID-19 vaccine. The CDR3 runs from the conserved cysteine through the conserved F or W. D genes are given only for firm matches. Rows may omit the clone size; those that give it use once, few, many or a size class.

TRBV27	TRBJ2-1	-	TRBD2	TGTGCCAGCAGCTCAGGGCGGGAGGTCTGGGAGCAGTTCTTC	CASSSGREVWEQFF
TRBV7-2	TRBJ1-1	-	-	TGTGCCAGCAGCTTCCGGATGGGAACTGAAGCTTTCTTT	CASSFRMGTEAFF
TRBV29-1	TRBJ1-4	-	-	TGCAGCGTTGAAGAAGGGGAGCTGGGTGAAAAACTGTTTTTT	CSVEEGELGEKLFF
TRBV10-3	TRBJ1-5	-	-	TGTGCCATCAGTGAGCACATGGAAGGCGATCAGCCCCAGCATTTT	CAISEHMEGDQPQHF
TRBV5-1	TRBJ1-4	-	-	TGCGCCAGCAGCAACTCGGGCGACAATAATGAAAAACTGTTTTTT	CASSNSGDNNEKLFF
TRBV5-6	TRBJ2-1	-	TRBD1	TGTGCCAGCAGCCTCGACAGGGGAAATGAGCAGTTCTTC	CASSLDRGNEQFF
TRBV5-1	TRBJ2-7	few	-	TGCGCCAGCAGCCACGACAGGACCTACGAGCAGTACTTC	CASSHDRTYEQYF
TRBV5-6	TRBJ1-3	-	-	TGTGCCAGCAGCTTGGCGGCGGTCTCTGGAAACACCATATATTTT	CASSLAAVSGNTIYF
TRBV5-1	TRBJ1-2	-	-	TGCGCCAGCAGCTTGGTGGGAGGTGGCTACACCTTC	CASSLVGGGYTF
TRBV7-2	TRBJ2-7	-	-	TGTGCCAGCAGCCCGCAAGCTAGCGTCCCGGAGCAGTACTTC	CASSPQASVPEQYF
TRBV27	TRBJ2-3	once	TRBD2	TGTGCCAGCAGTTTATCCCCCCGGGGAGCGGGGGCCTCAGATACGCAGTATTTT	CASSLSPRGAGASDTQYF
TRBV4-2	TRBJ2-3	-	-	TGTGCCAGCAGCCAAGCGATTAGCGGTCTACTCCCTAGCACAGATACGCAGTATTTT	CASSQAISGLLPSTDTQYF
TRBV28	TRBJ2-1	-	-	TGTGCCAGCAGCCCGACCCCCAATGAGCAGTTCTTC	CASSPTPNEQFF
TRBV6-1	TRBJ2-1	-	-	TGTGCCAGCAGTGACCAGCCCCAAAGCTCCTACAATGAGCAGTTCTTC	CASSDQPQSSYNEQFF
TRBV1	TRBJ2-7	-	-	TGCACCAGCAGCCAAGATGGGGACAGGCACCCCGAGCAGTACTTC	CTSSQDGDRHPEQYF
TRBV27	TRBJ1-1	few	-	TGTGCCAGCAGTTTTTTAGGAACTGAAGCTTTCTTT	CASSFLGTEAFF
TRBV19	TRBJ2-5	-	-	TGTGCCAGTACCAACCCGGACAAGCAAGAGACCCAGTACTTC	CASTNPDKQETQYF
TRBV4-1	TRBJ1-6	-	-	TGCGCCAGCAGCCAAGCCCCGAATTCACCCCTCCACTTT	CASSQAPNSPLHF
TRBV6-5	TRBJ2-1	-	TRBD2	TGTGCCAGCAATCTAGCGGGAGCCGCCTACAATGAGCAGTTCTTC	CASNLAGAAYNEQFF
TRBV4-2	TRBJ1-3	-	-	TGTGCCAGCAGCCTACAGGTAGAGGGAAACACCATATATTTT	CASSLQVEGNTIYF
TRBV5-1	TRBJ2-7	-	TRBD1	TGCGCCAGCAGCCCCCGGGACAGGGTCTACGAGCAGTACTTC	CASSPRDRVYEQYF
TRBV21-1	TRBJ2-7	-	-	TGTGCCACCGCGATGATTAATAAGCGGGAGGGCCCCTACGAGCAGTACTTC	CATAMINKREGPYEQYF
TRBV18	TRBJ1-3	-	-	TGTGCCAGCTCACCCCGGACAGCTAGTCCTATCTCTGGAAACACCATATATTTT	CASSPRTASPISGNTIYF
TRBV19	TRBJ1-1	-	-	TGTGCCAGTAGTATAGCGACAGTGAACACTGAAGCTTTCTTT	CASSIATVNTEAFF
TRBV19	TRBJ2-2	-	-	TGTGCCAGTAGGGTAGCAGGCGGAGCCGGGGAGCTGTTTTTT	CASRVAGGAGELFF
TRBV29-1	TRBJ1-5	-	TRBD1	TGCAGCGTGGCGGGGGACAGTAGCAATCAGCCCCAGCATTTT	CSVAGDSSNQPQHF
TRBV7-8	TRBJ1-4	-	TRBD1	TGTGCCACAGGGGGCATAGCTAATGAAAAACTGTTTTTT	CATGGIANEKLFF
TRBV4-1	TRBJ2-7	-	TRBD1	TGCGCCAGCAGCCAAAGCCCAATCCGGGACAGGGTCCCTAGCTACGAGCAGTACTTC	CASSQSPIRDRVPSYEQYF
TRBV27	TRBJ2-1	-	-	TGTGCCAGCAGTCCCCGCCGGGACTCGTACAATGAGCAGTTCTTC	CASSPRRDSYNEQFF
TRBV5-4	TRBJ2-1	-	TRBD1	TGTGCCAGCAGCTTGAACCCGGGACAGGGTACCTACAATGAGCAGTTCTTC	CASSLNPGQGTYNEQFF
TRBV4-1	TRBJ2-7	-	TRBD2	TGCGCCAGCAGCCTAGCGGGAGGCTCCTACGAGCAGTACTTC	CASSLAGGSYEQYF
TRBV18	TRBJ2-3	-	-	TGTGCCAGCTCACCTCCCGGCCTTACAGATACGCAGTATTTT	CASSPPGLTDTQYF
TRBV7-9	TRBJ1-2	few	-	TGTGCCAGCAGCTTCGATCAGGGGAGGTACACCTTC	CASSFDQGRYTF
TRBV10-2	TRBJ1-2	-	-	TGCGCCAGCAGTGAGTCGGGGTATGGCTACACCTTC	CASSESGYGYTF
TRBV6-1	TRBJ1-6	-	TRBD1	TGTGCCAGCAGTGAAGCACAGACAGGGTACCGCTATTCACCCCTCCACTTT	CASSEAQTGYRYSPLHF
TRBV12-3/TRBV12-4	TRBJ2-3	-	-	TGTGCCACCTCAAGAGGGGATACGCAGTATTTT	CATSRGDTQYF
TRBV27	TRBJ1-5	-	-	TGTGCCAGCAGTTTTGTGGCCGACCTTAGCAATCAGCCCCAGCATTTT	CASSFVADLSNQPQHF
TRBV28	TRBJ1-4	-	-	TGTGCCAGCAGAGGGGCGCCGGTAACTAATGAAAAACTGTTTTTT	CASRGAPVTNEKLFF
TRBV2	TRBJ1-4	-	-	TGTGCCAGCAGGCCTATTGCAACTAATGAAAAACTGTTTTTT	CASRPIATNEKLFF
TRBV25-1	TRBJ1-1	-	TRBD1	TGTGCCAGCAGTGATGAGGGCAACAGGGGGGACACTGAAGCTTTCTTT	CASSDEGNRGDTEAFF
TRBV6-5	TRBJ1-5	once	-	TGTGCCAGCAGCGGACATCTCGGGGGCCAGCCCCAGCATTTT	CASSGHLGGQPQHF
TRBV9	TRBJ2-1	-	TRBD2	TGTGCCAGCAGCTCCGGACTAGCGACCTACAATGAGCAGTTCTTC	CASSSGLATYNEQFF
TRBV29-1	TRBJ1-1	-	-	TGCAGCTTCCGGGACACCCGAAAGGACACTGAAGCTTTCTTT	CSFRDTRKDTEAFF
TRBV5-4	TRBJ1-2	-	-	TGTGCCAGCAGCTTGGCGTTCAGTGGGGAGGAATATGGCTACACCTTC	CASSLAFSGEEYGYTF
TRBV7-7	TRBJ1-3	-	-	TGTGCTAGCAGCTTAGCGTTGGGCTCTGGAAACACCATATATTTT	CASSLALGSGNTIYF
TRBV4-1	TRBJ2-2	few	-	TGCGCCAGCAGCCAAGTTATTGCAATCACCGGGGAGCTGTTTTTT	CASSQVIAITGELFF
TRBV5-1	TRBJ2-3	-	-	TGCGCCGCCGGGACGGAGAGCACAGATACGCAGTATTTT	CAAGTESTDTQYF
TRBV6-2/TRBV6-3	TRBJ1-1	-	TRBD1	TGTGCCAGCAGTTACCGGACAGGGGGGCACAAAATGAACACTGAAGCTTTCTTT	CASSYRTGGHKMNTEAFF
TRBV30	TRBJ2-6	-	TRBD1	TGTGCCTGGAGTAGAGGGGGCCCTGGGGCCAACGTCCTGACTTTC	CAWSRGGPGANVLTF
TRBV9	TRBJ2-1	-	-	TGTGCCAGCAGCCACCAGGGTTCGATGGGGGGTATCTACAATGAGCAGTTCTTC	CASSHQGSMGGIYNEQFF
TRBV7-2	TRBJ1-3	-	-	TGTGCCAGCAGCACCTTCGGGGCCTTGGCTGGAAACACCATATATTTT	CASSTFGALAGNTIYF
TRBV2	TRBJ1-4	-	-	TGTGCCAGCAGTGAGGGGACATGGGCTCGAGTAGGAAGTGAAAAACTGTTTTTT	CASSEGTWARVGSEKLFF
TRBV10-1	TRBJ2-1	-	TRBD2	TGCGCCAGCATGCCTAGCGGGGACCCTAGGTACAATGAGCAGTTCTTC	CASMPSGDPRYNEQFF
TRBV24-1	TRBJ1-4	-	-	TGTGCCACCAGTGATTCGACCGGAACTAATGAAAAACTGTTTTTT	CATSDSTGTNEKLFF
TRBV24-1	TRBJ1-5	few	-	TGTGCCACCAGTGACTCCCGGGACTACGGCGCAATCATGGCCCAGCATTTT	CATSDSRDYGAIMAQHF
TRBV7-2	TRBJ2-2	few	-	TGTGCCAGCAGCTTTCTAAGCTTCGCCGCCGGGGAGCTGTTTTTT	CASSFLSFAAGELFF
TRBV5-1	TRBJ2-7	-	-	TGCGCCAGCAGCTATCGCCACCCCGAGGACGAGCAGTACTTC	CASSYRHPEDEQYF
TRBV3-1/TRBV3-2	TRBJ1-1	-	TRBD1	TGTGCCAGCAGCCTACAGGGGATTGTTGAAGCTTTCTTT	CASSLQGIVEAFF
TRBV3-1/TRBV3-2	TRBJ1-5	-	-	TGTGCCAGCAGCCAGGATGGTAATCAGCCCCAGCATTTT	CASSQDGNQPQHF
TRBV3-1/TRBV3-2	TRBJ1-2	-	-	TGTGCCAGCAGCCAAGGACAGTTGGTAGGCTACACCTTC	CASSQGQLVGYTF